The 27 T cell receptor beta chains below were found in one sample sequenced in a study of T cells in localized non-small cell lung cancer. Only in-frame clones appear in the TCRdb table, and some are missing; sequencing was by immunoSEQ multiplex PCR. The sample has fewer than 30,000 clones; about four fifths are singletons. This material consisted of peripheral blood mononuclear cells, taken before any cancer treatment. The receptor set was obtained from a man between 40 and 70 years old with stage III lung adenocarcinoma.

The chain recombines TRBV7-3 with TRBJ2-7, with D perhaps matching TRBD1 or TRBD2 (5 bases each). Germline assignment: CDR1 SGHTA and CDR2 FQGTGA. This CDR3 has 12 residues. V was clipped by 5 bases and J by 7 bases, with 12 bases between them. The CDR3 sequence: CASSETGGEQYF. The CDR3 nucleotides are TGTGCCAGCAGCGAAACTGGGGGAGAGCAGTACTTC.

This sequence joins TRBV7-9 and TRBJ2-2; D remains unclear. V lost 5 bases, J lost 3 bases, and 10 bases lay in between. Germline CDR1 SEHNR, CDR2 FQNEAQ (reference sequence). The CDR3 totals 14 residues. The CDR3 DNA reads TGTGCCAGCAGCACAGACACTTACACCGGGGAGCTGTTTTTT. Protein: CASSTDTYTGELFF.

CDR3 amino acids: CASGLEEGQAFF. The DNA for the CDR3 is TGTGCTAGTGGTTTGGAAGAAGGGCAAGCTTTCTTT. The chain couples TRBV12-5 to TRBJ1-1, with D unresolved. The V and J ends lost 1 base and 9 bases respectively, with 9 bases between them. The CDR3 runs to 12 residues. Germline CDR1 is LGHNT and CDR2 is FRNRAP.

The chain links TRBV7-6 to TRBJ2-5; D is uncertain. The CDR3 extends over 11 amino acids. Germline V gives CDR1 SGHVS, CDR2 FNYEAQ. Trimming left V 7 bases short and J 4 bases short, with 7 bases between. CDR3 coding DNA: TGTGCCAGCAAGCTCCGAGAGACCCAGTACTTC. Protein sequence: CASKLRETQYF.

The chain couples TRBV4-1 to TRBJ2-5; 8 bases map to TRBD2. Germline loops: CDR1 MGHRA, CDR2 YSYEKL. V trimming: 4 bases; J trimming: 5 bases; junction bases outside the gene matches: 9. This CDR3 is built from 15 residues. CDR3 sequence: CASSRPGLAAETQYF. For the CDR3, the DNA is TGCGCCAGCAGCCGCCCAGGACTAGCTGCGGAGACCCAGTACTTC.

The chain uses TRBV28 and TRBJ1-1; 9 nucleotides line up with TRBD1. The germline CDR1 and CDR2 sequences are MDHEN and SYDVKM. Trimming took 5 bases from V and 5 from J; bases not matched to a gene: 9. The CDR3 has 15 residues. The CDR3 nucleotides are TGTGCCAGCAGTCTCTTAACAGGGGGCAGGACTGAAGCTTTCTTT. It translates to CASSLLTGGRTEAFF.

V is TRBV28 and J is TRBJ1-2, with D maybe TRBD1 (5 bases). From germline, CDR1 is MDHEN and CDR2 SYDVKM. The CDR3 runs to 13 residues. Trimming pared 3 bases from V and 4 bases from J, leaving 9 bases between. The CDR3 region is CASSFNRIYGYTF. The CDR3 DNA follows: TGTGCCAGCAGTTTTAACAGGATCTATGGCTACACCTTC.

The CDR3 nucleotides are TGTGCCAGCAGTGGACAGGGGAATTCACCCCTCCACTTT. Translation gives CASSGQGNSPLHF. The V and J genes are TRBV2 and TRBJ1-6; TRBD1 agrees at 8 bases. With V trimmed by 4 bases and J by 7 bases, 0 bases remained unmatched. The length of the CDR3 is 13 residues. Germline V gene lookup returns CDR1 SNHLY and CDR2 FYNNEI. Supplemented by reference TRBV2 and TRBJ1-6, the full variable domain reads EPEVTQTPSHQVTQMGQEVILRCVPISNHLYFYWYRQILGQKVEFLVSFYNNEISEKSEIFDDQFSVERPDGSNFTLKIRSTKLEDSAMYFCASSGQGNSPLHFGNGTRLTVT.

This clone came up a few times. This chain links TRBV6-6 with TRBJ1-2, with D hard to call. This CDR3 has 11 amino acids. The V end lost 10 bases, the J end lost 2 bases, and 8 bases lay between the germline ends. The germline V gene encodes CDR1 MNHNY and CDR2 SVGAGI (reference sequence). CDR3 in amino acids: CATNGNYGYTF. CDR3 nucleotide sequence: TGTGCCACGAACGGGAACTATGGCTACACCTTC.

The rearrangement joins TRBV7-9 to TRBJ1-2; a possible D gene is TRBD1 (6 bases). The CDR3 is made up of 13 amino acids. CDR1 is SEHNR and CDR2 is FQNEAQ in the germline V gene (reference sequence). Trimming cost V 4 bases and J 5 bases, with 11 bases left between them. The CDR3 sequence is CASSSGTRYGYTF. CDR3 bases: TGTGCCAGCAGCTCCGGGACACGATATGGCTACACCTTC.

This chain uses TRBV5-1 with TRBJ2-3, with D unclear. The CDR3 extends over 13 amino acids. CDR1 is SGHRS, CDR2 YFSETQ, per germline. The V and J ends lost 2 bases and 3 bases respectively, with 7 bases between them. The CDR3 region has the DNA TGCGCCAGCAGCTTTCGGCAAACAGATACGCAGTATTTT. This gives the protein CASSFRQTDTQYF. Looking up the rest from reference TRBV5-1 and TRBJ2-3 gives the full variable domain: KAGVTQTPRYLIKTRGQQVTLSCSPISGHRSVSWYQQTPGQGLQFLFEYFSETQRNKGNFPGRFSGRQFSNSRSEMNVSTLELGDSALYLCASSFRQTDTQYFGPGTRLTVL.

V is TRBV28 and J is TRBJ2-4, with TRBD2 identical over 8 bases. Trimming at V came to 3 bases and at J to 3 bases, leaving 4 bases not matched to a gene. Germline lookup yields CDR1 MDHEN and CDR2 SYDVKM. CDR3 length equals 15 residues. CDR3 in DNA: TGTGCCAGCAGTTTCCGGGAGGGGGGCAAAAACATTCAGTACTTC. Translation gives CASSFREGGKNIQYF. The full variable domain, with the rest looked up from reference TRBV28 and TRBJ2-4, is DVKVTQSSRYLVKRTGEKVFLECVQDMDHENMFWYRQDPGLGLRLIYFSYDVKMKEKGDIPEGYSVSREKKERFSLILESASTNQTSMYLCASSFREGGKNIQYFGAGTRLSVL.

This CDR3 reads CASSLPEKSSGANVLTF. The CDR3 region has the DNA TGTGCCAGCAGCTTACCCGAGAAGAGCTCTGGGGCCAACGTCCTGACTTTC. The chain joins TRBV7-6 to TRBJ2-6; no clear D gene. Germline CDR1 and CDR2: SGHVS and FNYEAQ. CDR3 length equals 17 residues. V gave up 2 bases and J gave up 0 bases, with 11 bases separating them.

CDR3: CASSWGDRGAQVEQYV. The CDR3 bases are TGTGCCAGCAGCTGGGGAGATAGGGGGGCTCAAGTCGAGCAGTACGTC. J is TRBJ2-7 and V is TRBV5-4; the D call may be TRBD1 or TRBD2 (6 bases each). CDR1 SGHNT and CDR2 YYREEE come from the germline V gene (reference sequence). V was cut by 3 bases and J by 6 bases, with 22 bases left in between. The CDR3 covers 16 residues.

CDR3 residues: CASSQGSGVGQETQYF. The DNA of the CDR3 is TGTGCCAGCAGCCAAGGGTCAGGGGTAGGGCAAGAGACCCAGTACTTC. The chain is built from TRBV4-2 and TRBJ2-5; D possibly corresponds to TRBD1 (6 bases). The CDR3 is 16 amino acids. The V end was cut by 1 base, the J end by 2 bases, with 14 bases between. Germline loops: CDR1 LGHNA, CDR2 YNFKEQ.

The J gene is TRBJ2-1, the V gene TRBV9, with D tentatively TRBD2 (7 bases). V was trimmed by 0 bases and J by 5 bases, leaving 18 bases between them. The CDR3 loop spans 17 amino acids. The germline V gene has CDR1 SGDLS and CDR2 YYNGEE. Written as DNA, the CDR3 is TGTGCCAGCAGCGTAGGGGGGGGGCCTGGCCCGGACAATGAGCAGTTCTTC. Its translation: CASSVGGGPGPDNEQFF.

The CDR3 is CSVGRLSDPNTEAFF. The CDR3 nucleotides read TGCAGCGTTGGTCGCTTGTCTGATCCGAACACTGAAGCTTTCTTT. This chain uses TRBV29-1 with TRBJ1-1; D is unclear. Trimming removed 4 bases from V and 1 base from J, with 16 bases in between. The germline V gene has CDR1 SQVTM and CDR2 ANQGSEA. This CDR3 has 15 residues. Variable domain in full (rest from reference TRBV29-1 and TRBJ1-1): SAVISQKPSRDICQRGTSLTIQCQVDSQVTMMFWYRQQPGQSLTLIATANQGSEATYESGFVIDKFPISRPNLTFSTLTVSNMSPEDSSIYLCSVGRLSDPNTEAFFGQGTRLTVV.

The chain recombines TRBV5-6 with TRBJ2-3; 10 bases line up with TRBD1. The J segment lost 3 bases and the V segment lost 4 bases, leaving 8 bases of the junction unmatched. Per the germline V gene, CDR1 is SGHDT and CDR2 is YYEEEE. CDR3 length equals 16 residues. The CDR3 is CASSRTGGRWTDTQYF. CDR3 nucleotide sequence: TGTGCCAGCAGCCGGACAGGGGGAAGGTGGACAGATACGCAGTATTTT.

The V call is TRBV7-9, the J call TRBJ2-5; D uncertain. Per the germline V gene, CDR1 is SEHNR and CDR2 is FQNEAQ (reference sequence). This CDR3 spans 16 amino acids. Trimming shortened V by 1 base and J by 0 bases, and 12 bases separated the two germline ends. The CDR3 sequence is CASSLGPILYQETQYF. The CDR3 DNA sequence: TGTGCCAGCAGCTTAGGTCCAATACTGTACCAAGAGACCCAGTACTTC.

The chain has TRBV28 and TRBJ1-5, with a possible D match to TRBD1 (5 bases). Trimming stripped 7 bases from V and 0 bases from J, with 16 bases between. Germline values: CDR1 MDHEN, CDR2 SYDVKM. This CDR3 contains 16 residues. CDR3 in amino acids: CASNSWDFHSNQPQHF. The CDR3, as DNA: TGTGCCAGCAACTCCTGGGACTTCCATAGCAATCAGCCCCAGCATTTT.

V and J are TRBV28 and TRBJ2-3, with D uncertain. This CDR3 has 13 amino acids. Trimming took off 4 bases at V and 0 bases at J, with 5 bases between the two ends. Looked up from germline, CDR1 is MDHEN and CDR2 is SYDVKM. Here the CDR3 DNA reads TGTGCCAGCAGTTCCCCCAGCACAGATACGCAGTATTTT. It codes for CASSSPSTDTQYF.

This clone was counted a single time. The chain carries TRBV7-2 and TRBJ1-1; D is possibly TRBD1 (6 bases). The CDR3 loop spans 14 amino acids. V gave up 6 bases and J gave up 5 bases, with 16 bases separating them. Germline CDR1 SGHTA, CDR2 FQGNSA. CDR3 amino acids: CASSRRQARTEAFF. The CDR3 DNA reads TGTGCCAGCAGTCGAAGACAGGCCCGGACTGAAGCTTTCTTT.

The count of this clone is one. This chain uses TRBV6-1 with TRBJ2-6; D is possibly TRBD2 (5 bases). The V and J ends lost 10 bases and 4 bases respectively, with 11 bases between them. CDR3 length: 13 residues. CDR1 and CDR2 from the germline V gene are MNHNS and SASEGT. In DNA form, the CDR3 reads TGTGCCACGCAGACGGGAGGGGCCAACGTCCTGACTTTC. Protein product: CATQTGGANVLTF.

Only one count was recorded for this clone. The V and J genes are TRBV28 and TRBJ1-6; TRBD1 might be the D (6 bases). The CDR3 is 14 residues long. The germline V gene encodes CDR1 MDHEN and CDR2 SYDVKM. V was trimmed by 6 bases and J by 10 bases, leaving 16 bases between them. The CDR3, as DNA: TGTGCCAGCAGACCCGCAGGGGTTGGGTCACCCCTCCACTTT. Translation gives CASRPAGVGSPLHF.

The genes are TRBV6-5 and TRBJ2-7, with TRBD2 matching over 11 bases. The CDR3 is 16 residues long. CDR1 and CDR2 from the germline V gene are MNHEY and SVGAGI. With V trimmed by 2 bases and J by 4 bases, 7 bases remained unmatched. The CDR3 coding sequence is TGTGCCAGCAGTTACGCCGGGACTAGCGGATTTTACGAGCAGTACTTC. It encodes CASSYAGTSGFYEQYF.

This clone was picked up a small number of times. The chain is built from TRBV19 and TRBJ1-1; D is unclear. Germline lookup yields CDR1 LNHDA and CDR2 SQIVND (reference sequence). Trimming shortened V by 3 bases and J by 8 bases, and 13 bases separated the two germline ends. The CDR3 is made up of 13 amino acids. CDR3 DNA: TGTGCCAGTAGTATCGGTAGAGGGCGGGAAGCTTTCTTT. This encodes CASSIGRGREAFF.

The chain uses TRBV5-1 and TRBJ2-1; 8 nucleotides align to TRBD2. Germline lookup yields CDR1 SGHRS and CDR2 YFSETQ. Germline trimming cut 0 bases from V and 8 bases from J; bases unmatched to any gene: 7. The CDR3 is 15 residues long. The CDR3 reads CASSLAPGRGDEQFF. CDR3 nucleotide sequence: TGCGCCAGCAGCTTGGCCCCGGGGCGGGGGGATGAGCAGTTCTTC.